What follows are 18 T cell receptor beta chains derived from one specimen sequenced in a study of shared clonotypes between healthy human individuals. The assay was immunoSEQ multiplex PCR, and TCRdb's table has in-frame clones only and misses some. Of 1.4 million or so clones listed, approximately 98.5% are singletons. Sequencing was done on a sample of naive CD4+ T cells sorted from blood. Stated subset: CD45RA+ positively selected. The receptor set was obtained from a man aged 25-45 years in good health.

With respect to this clone: Other nucleotide sequences in the sample specify the same CDR3. The chain combines TRBV5-1 with TRBJ2-1; 11 bases match TRBD2. Losses at the gene ends were 4 bases for V and 1 base for J; bases not matched to a gene: 4. CDR3 length equals 16 residues. Germline CDR1 reads SGHRS; CDR2 reads YFSETQ. CDR3: CASSPGTSGSYNEQFF. The CDR3, as DNA: TGCGCCAGCAGCCCGGGGACTAGCGGTTCCTACAATGAGCAGTTCTTC.

The chain links TRBV7-2 to TRBJ2-1, with 7 positions matching TRBD1. Losses at the gene ends were 5 bases for V and 0 bases for J; bases not matched to a gene: 7. The CDR3 spans 16 residues. Germline CDR1 reads SGHTA; CDR2 reads FQGNSA. The CDR3 loop reads CASSTRTGSSYNEQFF. In DNA, the CDR3 is TGTGCCAGCAGCACCCGGACAGGCTCCTCCTACAATGAGCAGTTCTTC.

V usage is TRBV5-1 and J usage is TRBJ2-1; TRBD2 aligns across 8 bases. The CDR3 loop spans 15 amino acids. Per the germline V gene, CDR1 is SGHRS and CDR2 is YFSETQ. The V and J ends lost 0 bases and 7 bases, in that order; junction bases with no gene match: 6. The CDR3 here is CASSLGVAGWNEQFF. For the CDR3, the DNA is TGCGCCAGCAGCTTGGGGGTAGCGGGATGGAATGAGCAGTTCTTC.

The J gene is TRBJ2-1, the V gene TRBV20-1; the D gene could be TRBD1 or TRBD2 (5 bases each). Germline-derived CDR1 and CDR2 are DFQATT and SNEGSKA (reference sequence). The CDR3 totals 11 residues. V dropped 6 bases and J dropped 13 bases, with 16 bases sitting between them. The chain's CDR3 is CSAGRGTEQFF. CDR3 bases: TGCAGTGCGGGCCGAGGGACGGAACAGTTCTTC.

V and J are TRBV5-1 and TRBJ1-1; TRBD1 matches 9 bases. The CDR3 length is 16 residues. Trimming cost V 2 bases and J 1 base; bases outside gene matches: 6. Per the germline V gene, CDR1 is SGHRS and CDR2 is YFSETQ. The chain's CDR3 is CASSLDGQGSNTEAFF. The CDR3, as DNA: TGCGCCAGCAGCTTAGACGGACAGGGGTCGAACACTGAAGCTTTCTTT.

The chain combines TRBV9 with TRBJ2-2; possible D gene TRBD1, 6 bases. V dropped 0 bases and J dropped 2 bases, with 14 bases sitting between them. The CDR3 is 17 residues long. CDR1 and CDR2 from the germline V gene are SGDLS and YYNGEE. CDR3 loop: CASSVVSGTSNTGELFF. CDR3 coding DNA: TGTGCCAGCAGCGTAGTGTCCGGGACATCTAACACCGGGGAGCTGTTTTTT.

The gene calls are TRBV9 and TRBJ2-1; D is uncertain. This CDR3 comprises 13 residues. V lost 0 bases, J lost 10 bases, and 11 bases lay in between. CDR1 SGDLS and CDR2 YYNGEE come from the germline V gene. This chain's CDR3 is CASSVDPHTEQFF. In DNA, the CDR3 is TGTGCCAGCAGCGTAGATCCGCACACGGAGCAGTTCTTC.

The rearrangement uses TRBV15 and TRBJ2-1; 7 nucleotides line up with TRBD2. The CDR3 loop spans 15 amino acids. Germline-derived CDR1 and CDR2 are LNHNV and YYDKDF (reference sequence). Trimming cost V 1 base and J 4 bases; bases outside gene matches: 4. CDR3 sequence: CATSRAGGRYNEQFF. CDR3 DNA sequence: TGTGCCACCAGCAGAGCTGGCGGGAGATACAATGAGCAGTTCTTC.

The chain couples TRBV27 to TRBJ2-7; D might be TRBD1 (5 bases). Germline-derived CDR1 and CDR2 are MNHEY and SMNVEV (reference sequence). V was pared by 2 bases and J by 4 bases, with 12 bases between. This CDR3 has 14 amino acids. The CDR3 nucleotides are TGTGCCAGCAGTTTACAGGGCCCCCAATACGAGCAGTACTTC. Translated: CASSLQGPQYEQYF.

V is TRBV29-1 and J is TRBJ2-1, with D perhaps assigned TRBD1 or TRBD2 (7 bases each). V dropped 6 bases and J dropped 4 bases, with 16 bases sitting between them. Germline V CDR1 and CDR2: SQVTM, ANQGSEA. The CDR3 is made up of 14 amino acids. CDR3 amino acids: CSVNRGGVYNEQFF. CDR3 sequence (DNA): TGCAGCGTGAACAGGGGAGGGGTTTACAATGAGCAGTTCTTC.

This clone was seen a single time. This chain joins TRBV6-4 and TRBJ2-2; TRBD1 is a possible D gene (6 bases). Trimming shortened V by 0 bases and J by 1 base, and 12 bases separated the two germline ends. The CDR3 has 17 amino acids. Germline lookup yields CDR1 MRHNA and CDR2 SNTAGT. CDR3 residues: CASSDSTGTKNTGELFF. The DNA for the CDR3 is TGTGCCAGCAGTGACTCGACAGGTACCAAGAACACCGGGGAGCTGTTTTTT.

This chain links TRBV5-6 with TRBJ2-7; TRBD1 aligns across 9 bases. The CDR3 is 16 residues long. Germline CDR1 and CDR2: SGHDT and YYEEEE. V lost 0 bases and J lost 3; bases outside the gene matches: 7. Written as DNA, the CDR3 is TGTGCCAGCAGCTTGGTGTTTGGGGACAGGGACTACGAGCAGTACTTC. This encodes CASSLVFGDRDYEQYF.

The chain uses TRBV6-1 and TRBJ2-7; weak D call: TRBD2 (6 bases). V dropped 4 bases and J dropped 3 bases, with 28 bases sitting between them. From germline, CDR1 is MNHNS and CDR2 SASEGT. The CDR3 has 19 amino acids. DNA for the CDR3: TGTGCCAGCAGTGGGGGCCTCCTCCCACCCGGGACTGGCGTCTACGAGCAGTACTTC. Protein sequence: CASSGGLLPPGTGVYEQYF.

The gene calls are TRBV28 and TRBJ2-7; D possibly corresponds to TRBD2 (6 bases). From germline, CDR1 is MDHEN and CDR2 SYDVKM. Deletions cut 7 bases from V and 2 bases from J, with 15 bases between. The CDR3 is 14 residues long. The CDR3 nucleotides read TGTGCCAGCAAATACAGTACGGGGGCCTACGAGCAGTACTTC. This codes for CASKYSTGAYEQYF. Using reference TRBV28 and TRBJ2-7 for the parts outside the CDR3, the full variable domain is DVKVTQSSRYLVKRTGEKVFLECVQDMDHENMFWYRQDPGLGLRLIYFSYDVKMKEKGDIPEGYSVSREKKERFSLILESASTNQTSMYLCASKYSTGAYEQYFGPGTRLTVT.

The gene calls are TRBV4-1 and TRBJ2-7; 7 bases fit TRBD1. The germline V gene has CDR1 MGHRA and CDR2 YSYEKL. There are 16 residues in the CDR3. Losses at the gene ends were 1 base for V and 0 bases for J; bases not matched to a gene: 6. CDR3 nucleotides: TGCGCCAGCAGCCAAGGGCCGGGACAGAGCTCCTACGAGCAGTACTTC. This translates into CASSQGPGQSSYEQYF.

The V and J genes are TRBV14 and TRBJ2-3; D unresolved. This CDR3 comprises 12 residues. The germline CDR1 and CDR2 sequences are SGHDN and FVKESK. V lost 5 bases, J lost 1 base, and 4 bases lay in between. CDR3 nucleotides: TGTGCCAGCAGCTTACGCACAGATACGCAGTATTTT. This codes for CASSLRTDTQYF.

The gene calls are TRBV9 and TRBJ2-1; D is perhaps TRBD1 or TRBD2 (6 bases each). Germline assignment: CDR1 SGDLS and CDR2 YYNGEE. This CDR3 contains 15 residues. Deletions cut 4 bases from V and 0 bases from J, with 11 bases between. The CDR3 DNA reads as TGTGCCAGCAGCTCCGGGGGCGCCTCCTACAATGAGCAGTTCTTC. Its translation is CASSSGGASYNEQFF. The full variable domain, with the rest looked up from reference TRBV9 and TRBJ2-1, is DSGVTQTPKHLITATGQRVTLRCSPRSGDLSVYWYQQSLDQGLQFLIQYYNGEERAKGNILERFSAQQFPDLHSELNLSSLELGDSALYFCASSSGGASYNEQFFGPGTRLTVL.

This chain links TRBV5-1 with TRBJ2-1; unclear D gene. The CDR3 spans 14 residues. V was pared by 2 bases and J by 1 base, with 7 bases between. CDR1 is SGHRS, CDR2 YFSETQ, per germline. As DNA, the CDR3 is TGCGCCAGCAGCTTTAGTTTGTCCTACAATGAGCAGTTCTTC. The encoded protein is CASSFSLSYNEQFF.